This T cell receptor beta chain was sequenced during a study of cytotoxic CD8 clonotypes in ibrutinib-treated CLL. For the study at large: Among the patients, around ten presented as relapsed/refractory and 15 as treatment-naive; 17 showed unmutated IGHV. An average of roughly 270,000 productive templates and about 100,000 productive rearrangements was obtained per sample. Study conclusions and caveats: At baseline, clonality was higher than in age-matched healthy donors and correlated with CD8+ counts.

Around 1.8 micrograms of genomic DNA (from cryopreserved PBMCs) were used for TCR beta libraries. The length of the CDR3 is 14 residues. Germline CDR1 reads KGHSH; CDR2 reads LQKENI. Trimming took 3 bases from V and 2 from J, leaving 7 bases between them. This clone was seen only once. Its cognate antigen is unknown. TCRdb's table, derived via immunoSEQ multiplex PCR, lists solely in-frame clones and lacks some. The repertoire consists of some 130,000 clones, with around 85% occurring once and the leading ten covering over 2%. Sequencing was performed on PBMCs, taken after 24 months of ibrutinib treatment. This clonotype originated in a human donor with chronic lymphocytic leukemia. The J gene is TRBJ1-4, the V gene TRBV18; a possible D gene is TRBD1 (5 bases). This CDR3 is CASSPTATNEKLFF. CDR3 DNA: TGTGCCAGCTCACCGACAGCTACTAATGAAAAACTGTTTTTT.